This T cell receptor beta chain was identified in a study of OX40 agonist ivuxolimab in advanced cancers. Study background: As their treatment, patients were administered ivuxolimab, an agonistic anti-OX40 (CD134) antibody. Two patients with cutaneous melanoma and one with hepatocellular carcinoma, three in total, showed partial responses.

Profiling relied on immunoSEQ multiplex PCR, and the TCRdb table lists in-frame clones only, not all of them. Here the sample spans tens of thousands of clones, about four fifths being singletons. The clonotype comes from an adult with an advanced solid tumor such as melanoma, head and neck, liver or kidney cancer. The sequenced sample was CD4+ or CD8+ T cells sorted from blood, obtained in a trial of the OX40 agonist ivuxolimab.

CDR3 protein: CASKLAGAPGYNEQFF. The CDR3 region has the DNA TGTGCCAGCAAGCTAGCGGGAGCTCCAGGGTACAATGAGCAGTTCTTC. The chain has TRBV2 and TRBJ2-1, with TRBD2 identical over 10 bases. The CDR3 sequence is 16 residues long. Germline CDR1 SNHLY, CDR2 FYNNEI. J was trimmed by 4 bases and V by 7 bases; bases with no gene match: 10. Supplemented by reference TRBV2 and TRBJ2-1, the full variable domain reads EPEVTQTPSHQVTQMGQEVILRCVPISNHLYFYWYRQILGQKVEFLVSFYNNEISEKSEIFDDQFSVERPDGSNFTLKIRSTKLEDSAMYFCASKLAGAPGYNEQFFGPGTRLTVL.